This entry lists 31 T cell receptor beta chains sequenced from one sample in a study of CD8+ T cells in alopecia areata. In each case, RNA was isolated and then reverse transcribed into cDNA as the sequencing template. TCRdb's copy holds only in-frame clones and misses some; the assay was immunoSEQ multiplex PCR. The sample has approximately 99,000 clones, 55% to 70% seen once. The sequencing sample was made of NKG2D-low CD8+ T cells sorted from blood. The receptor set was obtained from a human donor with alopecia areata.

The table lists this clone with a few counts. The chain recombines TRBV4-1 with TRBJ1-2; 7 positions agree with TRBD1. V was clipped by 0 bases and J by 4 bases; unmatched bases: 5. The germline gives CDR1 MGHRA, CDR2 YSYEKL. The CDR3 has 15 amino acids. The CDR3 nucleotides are TGCGCCAGCAGCCAAGAAAAGACAGGGATCTATGGCTACACCTTC. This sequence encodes CASSQEKTGIYGYTF.

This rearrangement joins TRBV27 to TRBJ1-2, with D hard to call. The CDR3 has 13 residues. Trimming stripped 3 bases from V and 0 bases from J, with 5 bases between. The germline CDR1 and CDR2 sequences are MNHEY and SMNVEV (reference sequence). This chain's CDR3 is CASSFGPNYGYTF. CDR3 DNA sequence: TGTGCCAGCAGTTTTGGTCCTAACTATGGCTACACCTTC.

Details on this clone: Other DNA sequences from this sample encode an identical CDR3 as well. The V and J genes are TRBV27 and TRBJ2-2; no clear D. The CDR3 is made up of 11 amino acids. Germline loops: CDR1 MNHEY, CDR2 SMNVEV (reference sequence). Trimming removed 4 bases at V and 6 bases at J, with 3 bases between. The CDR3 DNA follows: TGTGCCAGCAGTTCTTCCGGGGAGCTGTTTTTT. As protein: CASSSSGELFF.

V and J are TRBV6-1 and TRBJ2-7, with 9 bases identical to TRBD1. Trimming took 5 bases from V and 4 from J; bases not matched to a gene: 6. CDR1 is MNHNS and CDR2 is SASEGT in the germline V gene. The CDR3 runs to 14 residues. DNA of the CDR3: TGTGCCAGCAGTTGGGACAGGGTTGGTTACGAGCAGTACTTC. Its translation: CASSWDRVGYEQYF.

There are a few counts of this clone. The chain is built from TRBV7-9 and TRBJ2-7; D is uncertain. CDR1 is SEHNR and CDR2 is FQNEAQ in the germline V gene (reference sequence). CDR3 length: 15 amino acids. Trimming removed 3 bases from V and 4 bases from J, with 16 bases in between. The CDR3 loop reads CASSLAGTGVYEQYF. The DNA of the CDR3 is TGTGCCAGCAGCTTGGCCGGAACTGGGGTGTACGAGCAGTACTTC. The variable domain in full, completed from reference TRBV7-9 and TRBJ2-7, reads DTGVSQNPRHKITKRGQNVTFRCDPISEHNRLYWYRQTLGQGPEFLTYFQNEAQLEKSRLLSDRFSAERPKGSFSTLEIQRTEQGDSAMYLCASSLAGTGVYEQYFGPGTRLTVT.

CDR3 protein: CASSYGAGDQETQYF. The CDR3 DNA is TGTGCCAGCAGTTACGGGGCGGGAGACCAAGAGACCCAGTACTTC. The genes are TRBV6-5 and TRBJ2-5; 7 bases map to TRBD2. V trimming: 2 bases; J trimming: 0 bases; junction bases outside the gene matches: 3. Germline V gives CDR1 MNHEY, CDR2 SVGAGI. This CDR3 has 15 residues.

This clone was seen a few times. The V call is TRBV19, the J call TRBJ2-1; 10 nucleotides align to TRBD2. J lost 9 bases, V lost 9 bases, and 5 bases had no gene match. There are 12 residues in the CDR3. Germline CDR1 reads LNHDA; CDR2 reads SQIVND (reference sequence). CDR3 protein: CASRLAGGEQFF. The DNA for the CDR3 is TGTGCCAGCAGACTAGCGGGCGGTGAGCAGTTCTTC.

CDR3 residues: CASSLLGLAETQYF. The CDR3 DNA follows: TGTGCCAGCAGTTTATTAGGACTAGCTGAGACCCAGTACTTC. This sequence joins TRBV27 and TRBJ2-5; 8 positions match TRBD2. Germline CDR1 is MNHEY and CDR2 is SMNVEV (reference sequence). The CDR3 has 14 residues. The junction had 3 bases not matched to a gene; V was cut back by 1 base and J by 5 bases.

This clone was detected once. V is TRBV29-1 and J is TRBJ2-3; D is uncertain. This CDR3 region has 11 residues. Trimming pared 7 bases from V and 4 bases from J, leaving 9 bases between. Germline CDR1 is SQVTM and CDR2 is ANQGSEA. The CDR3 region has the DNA TGCAGCGCCCTCCTACCAGATACGCAGTATTTT. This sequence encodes CSALLPDTQYF.

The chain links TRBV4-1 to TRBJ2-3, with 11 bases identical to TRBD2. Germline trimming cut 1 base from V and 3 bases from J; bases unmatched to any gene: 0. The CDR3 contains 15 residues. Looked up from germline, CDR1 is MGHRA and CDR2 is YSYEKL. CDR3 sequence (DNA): TGCGCCAGCAGCCAAGGACTAGCGGGAACAGATACGCAGTATTTT. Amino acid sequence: CASSQGLAGTDTQYF.

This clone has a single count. DNA for the CDR3: TGTGCCAGCAGCTTACGGGAGGCTGGAGATACGCAGTATTTT. Protein sequence: CASSLREAGDTQYF. The chain joins TRBV11-2 to TRBJ2-3; 7 nucleotides match TRBD2. The CDR3 has 14 amino acids. The junction had 4 bases not matched to a gene; V was cut back by 2 bases and J by 5 bases. The germline V gene has CDR1 SGHAT and CDR2 FQNNGV.

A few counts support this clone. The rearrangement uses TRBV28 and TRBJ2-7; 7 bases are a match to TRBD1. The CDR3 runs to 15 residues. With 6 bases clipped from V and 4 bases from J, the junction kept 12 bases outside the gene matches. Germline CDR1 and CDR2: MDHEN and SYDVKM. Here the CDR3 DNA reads TGTGCCAGCAGGCCTCGACAGGGTTCCGGTTACGAGCAGTACTTC. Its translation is CASRPRQGSGYEQYF.

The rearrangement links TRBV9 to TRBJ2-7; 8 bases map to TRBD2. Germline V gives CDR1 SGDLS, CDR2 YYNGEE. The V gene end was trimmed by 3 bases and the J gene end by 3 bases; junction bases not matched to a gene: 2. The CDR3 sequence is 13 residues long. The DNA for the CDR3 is TGTGCCAGCAGCGGAACTAGCGGCTACGAGCAGTACTTC. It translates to CASSGTSGYEQYF.

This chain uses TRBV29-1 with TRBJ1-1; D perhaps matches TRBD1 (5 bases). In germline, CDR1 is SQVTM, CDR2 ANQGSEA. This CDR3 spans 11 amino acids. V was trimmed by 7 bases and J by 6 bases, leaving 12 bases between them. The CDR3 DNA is TGCAGCGCCCTCAGGGACCCTGAAGCTTTCTTT. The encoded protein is CSALRDPEAFF.

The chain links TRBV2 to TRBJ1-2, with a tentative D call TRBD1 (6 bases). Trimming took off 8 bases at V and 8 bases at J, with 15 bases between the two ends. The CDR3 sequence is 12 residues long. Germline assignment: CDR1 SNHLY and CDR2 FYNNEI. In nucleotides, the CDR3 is TGTGCCAGCCCAAGCTACAGGGCGGGCTACACCTTC. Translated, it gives CASPSYRAGYTF.

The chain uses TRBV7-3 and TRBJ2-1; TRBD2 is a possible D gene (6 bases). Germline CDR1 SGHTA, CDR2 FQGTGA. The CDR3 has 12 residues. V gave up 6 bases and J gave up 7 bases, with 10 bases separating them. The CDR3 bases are TGTGCCAGCAGTCCCGGGGGAAATGAGCAGTTCTTC. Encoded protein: CASSPGGNEQFF.

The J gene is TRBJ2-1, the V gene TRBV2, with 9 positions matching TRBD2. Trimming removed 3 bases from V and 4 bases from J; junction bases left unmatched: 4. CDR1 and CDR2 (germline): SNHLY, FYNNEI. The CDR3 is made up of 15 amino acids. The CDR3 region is CASSDLAGAYNEQFF. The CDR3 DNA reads TGTGCCAGCAGTGATTTAGCGGGAGCATACAATGAGCAGTTCTTC.

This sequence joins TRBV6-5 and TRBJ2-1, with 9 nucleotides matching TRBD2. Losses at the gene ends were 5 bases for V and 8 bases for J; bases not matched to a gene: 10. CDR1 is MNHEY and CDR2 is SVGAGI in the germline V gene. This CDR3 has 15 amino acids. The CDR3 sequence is CASSHGAGGVDEQFF. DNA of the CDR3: TGTGCCAGCAGTCATGGGGCGGGAGGGGTCGATGAGCAGTTCTTC.

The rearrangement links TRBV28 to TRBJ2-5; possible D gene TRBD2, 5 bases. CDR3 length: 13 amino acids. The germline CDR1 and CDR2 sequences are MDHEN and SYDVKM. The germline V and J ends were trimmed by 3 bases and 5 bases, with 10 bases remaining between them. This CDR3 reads CASSFVASETQYF. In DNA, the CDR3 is TGTGCCAGCAGTTTTGTAGCGTCCGAGACCCAGTACTTC.

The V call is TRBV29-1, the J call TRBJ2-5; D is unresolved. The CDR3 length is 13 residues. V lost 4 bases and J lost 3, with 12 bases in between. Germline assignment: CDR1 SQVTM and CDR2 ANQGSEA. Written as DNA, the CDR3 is TGCAGCGTTGCGGCAGCCGAGGAAGAGACCCAGTACTTC. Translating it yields CSVAAAEEETQYF.

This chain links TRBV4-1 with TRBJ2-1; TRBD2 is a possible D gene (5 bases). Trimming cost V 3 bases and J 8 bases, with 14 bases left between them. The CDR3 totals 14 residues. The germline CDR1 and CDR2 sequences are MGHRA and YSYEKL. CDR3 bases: TGCGCCAGCAGCCATGGGTCTAGCACCGATGAGCAGTTCTTC. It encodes CASSHGSSTDEQFF.

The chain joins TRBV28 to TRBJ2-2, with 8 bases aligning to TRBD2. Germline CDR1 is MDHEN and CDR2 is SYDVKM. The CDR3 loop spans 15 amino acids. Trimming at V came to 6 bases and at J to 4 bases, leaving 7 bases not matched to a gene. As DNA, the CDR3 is TGTGCCAGCAGCCGGGGGGGGCCAGGCACCGGGGAGCTGTTTTTT. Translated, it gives CASSRGGPGTGELFF.

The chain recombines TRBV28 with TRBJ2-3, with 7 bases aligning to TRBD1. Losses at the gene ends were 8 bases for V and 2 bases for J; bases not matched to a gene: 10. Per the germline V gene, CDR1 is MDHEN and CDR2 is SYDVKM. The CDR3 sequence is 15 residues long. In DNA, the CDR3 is TGTGCCAGCCAGACGCGGACAGGAACCACAGATACGCAGTATTTT. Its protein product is CASQTRTGTTDTQYF.

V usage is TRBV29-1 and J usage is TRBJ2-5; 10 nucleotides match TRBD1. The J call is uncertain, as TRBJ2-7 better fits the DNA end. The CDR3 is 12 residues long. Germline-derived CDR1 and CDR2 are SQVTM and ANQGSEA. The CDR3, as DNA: TGCAGCGGGGGACAGGGGTCCTACGAGCAGTACTTC. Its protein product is CSGGQGSYEQYF.

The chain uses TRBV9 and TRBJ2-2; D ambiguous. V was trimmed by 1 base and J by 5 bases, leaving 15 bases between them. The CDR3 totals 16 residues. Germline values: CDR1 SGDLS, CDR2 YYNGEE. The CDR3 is CASSVSDWARTGELFF. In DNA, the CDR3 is TGTGCCAGCAGCGTATCTGATTGGGCGAGGACCGGGGAGCTGTTTTTT.

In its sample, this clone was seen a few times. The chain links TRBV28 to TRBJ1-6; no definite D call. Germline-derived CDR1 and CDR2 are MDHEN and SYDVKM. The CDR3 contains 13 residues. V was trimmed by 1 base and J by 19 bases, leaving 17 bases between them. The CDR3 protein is CASSLFGDVPTHF. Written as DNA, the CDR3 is TGTGCCAGCAGTTTATTCGGGGATGTTCCCACTCACTTT.

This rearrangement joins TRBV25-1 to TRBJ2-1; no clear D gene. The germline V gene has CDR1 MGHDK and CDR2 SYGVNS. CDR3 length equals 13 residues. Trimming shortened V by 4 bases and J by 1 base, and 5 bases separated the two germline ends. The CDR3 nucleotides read TGTGCCAGCAGTGTGTTTTCCTACAATGAGCAGTTCTTC. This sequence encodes CASSVFSYNEQFF.

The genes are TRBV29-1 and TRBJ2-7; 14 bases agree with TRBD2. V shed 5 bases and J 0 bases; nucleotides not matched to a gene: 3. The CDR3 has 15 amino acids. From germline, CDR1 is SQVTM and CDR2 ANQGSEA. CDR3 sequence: CSVYGTSGSSYEQYF. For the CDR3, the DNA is TGCAGCGTTTATGGGACTAGCGGGAGCTCCTACGAGCAGTACTTC.

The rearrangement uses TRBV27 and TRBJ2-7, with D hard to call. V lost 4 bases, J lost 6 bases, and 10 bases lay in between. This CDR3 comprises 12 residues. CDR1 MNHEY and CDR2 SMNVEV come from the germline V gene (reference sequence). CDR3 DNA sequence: TGTGCCAGCAGTTCGACTCCCTCCGAGCAGTACTTC. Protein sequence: CASSSTPSEQYF.

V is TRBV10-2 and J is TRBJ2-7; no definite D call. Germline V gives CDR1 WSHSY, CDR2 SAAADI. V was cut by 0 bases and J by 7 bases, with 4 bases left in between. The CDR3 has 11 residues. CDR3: CASSESGEQYF. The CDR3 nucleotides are TGCGCCAGCAGTGAGTCGGGGGAGCAGTACTTC.

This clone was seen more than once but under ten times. The CDR3 DNA is TGTGCCACCAACCCCGGGACGGAGGGGTTAGATACGCAGTATTTT. Protein: CATNPGTEGLDTQYF. The chain uses TRBV15 and TRBJ2-3, with TRBD2 as a possible D gene (6 bases). The CDR3 consists of 15 residues. The germline gives CDR1 LNHNV, CDR2 YYDKDF (reference sequence). Trimming cost V 7 bases and J 5 bases, with 19 bases left between them. Looking up the rest from reference TRBV15 and TRBJ2-3 gives the full variable domain: DAMVIQNPRYQVTQFGKPVTLSCSQTLNHNVMYWYQQKSSQAPKLLFHYYDKDFNNEADTPDNFQSRRPNTSFCFLDIRSPGLGDTAMYLCATNPGTEGLDTQYFGPGTRLTVL.